Each of the 21 T cell receptor beta chains below was sequenced from the same sample in a study of T cell responses to AZD1222 COVID-19 vaccine. Generated by immunoSEQ multiplex PCR, the TCRdb table keeps only in-frame clones and is missing some. The sample includes roughly 160,000 clones, 85% to 95% of them seen just once. This material consisted of peripheral blood, taken on day 0 of AZD1222 vaccination. These receptors were obtained from an adult in good health.

The chain combines TRBV7-9 with TRBJ2-5, with a tentative D call TRBD2 (6 bases). The CDR3 runs 15 residues. V lost 3 bases, J lost 4 bases, and 15 bases lay in between. Germline V lookup: CDR1 SEHNR, CDR2 FQNEAQ (reference sequence). CDR3 DNA sequence: TGTGCCAGCAGCTTCCCTGGAGGGGCAGGAGAGACCCAGTACTTC. The encoded protein is CASSFPGGAGETQYF.

The V call is TRBV12-3 or TRBV12-4, the J call TRBJ2-3, with D unresolved. The V and J ends lost 6 bases and 6 bases respectively, with 13 bases between them. CDR3 length: 13 residues. CDR3 region: CASRPPAVDTQYF. CDR3 in DNA: TGTGCCAGCAGGCCACCTGCCGTTGATACGCAGTATTTT.

The CDR3 is CASSLEPYGYTF. The CDR3 DNA is TGTGCCAGCAGTTTGGAACCCTATGGCTACACCTTC. The gene calls are TRBV28 and TRBJ1-2; D call uncertain. Per germline, CDR1 MDHEN and CDR2 SYDVKM. V gave up 3 bases and J gave up 4 bases, with 6 bases separating them. The CDR3 is 12 amino acids.

This chain joins TRBV7-9 and TRBJ1-2, with 9 bases lining up with TRBD1. Unmatched junction bases numbered 14, after V lost 10 bases and J lost 8 bases. Looked up from germline, CDR1 is SEHNR and CDR2 is FQNEAQ (reference sequence). CDR3 length equals 14 residues. CDR3 nucleotides: TGTGCCACTACAAATATACAGGGGGCGGAAGGCTACACCTTC. Protein sequence: CATTNIQGAEGYTF.

This chain connects TRBV19 to TRBJ1-2; D may be TRBD1 (6 bases). V lost 0 bases and J lost 13, with 15 bases in between. CDR1 and CDR2 from the germline V gene are LNHDA and SQIVND (reference sequence). The length of the CDR3 is 13 residues. The CDR3 protein is CASSIDQRGASTF. The CDR3 DNA reads TGTGCCAGTAGTATAGATCAACGGGGGGCAAGCACCTTC.

This sequence joins TRBV25-1 and TRBJ2-3; D is perhaps TRBD1 or TRBD2 (7 bases each). V gave up 1 base and J gave up 5 bases, with 16 bases separating them. Germline-derived CDR1 and CDR2 are MGHDK and SYGVNS. The CDR3 covers 16 residues. CDR3 DNA: TGTGCCAGCAGTGAATCAGGGGGAGGGCCGAAAGATACGCAGTATTTT. Translation gives CASSESGGGPKDTQYF.

This rearrangement joins TRBV6-5 to TRBJ2-3, with no clear D. The germline CDR1 and CDR2 sequences are MNHEY and SVGAGI. The CDR3 runs to 11 residues. V lost 1 base and J lost 9, with 5 bases in between. In nucleotides, the CDR3 is TGTGCCAGCAGTTACTTAGGGACGCAGTATTTT. Translated: CASSYLGTQYF.

This clone was counted a single time. The rearrangement joins TRBV7-9 to TRBJ2-7; D gene unclear. V lost 1 base to trimming and J lost 7 bases, with 8 bases between them. The CDR3 covers 12 residues. Per the germline V gene, CDR1 is SEHNR and CDR2 is FQNEAQ (reference sequence). CDR3 nucleotide sequence: TGTGCCAGCAGCTTAGGTGTGGGGGAGCAGTACTTC. Translation gives CASSLGVGEQYF.

V is TRBV18 and J is TRBJ1-2, with 7 bases that match TRBD1. The CDR3 consists of 15 residues. Germline-derived CDR1 and CDR2 are KGHSH and LQKENI. The V segment lost 3 bases and the J segment 4 bases; nucleotides outside the gene matches: 8. In DNA, the CDR3 is TGTGCCAGCTCACCTGGACCATCAGGGGGCTATGGCTACACCTTC. It encodes CASSPGPSGGYGYTF.

The chain combines TRBV27 with TRBJ1-6; D unclear. The germline V gene encodes CDR1 MNHEY and CDR2 SMNVEV (reference sequence). This CDR3 comprises 17 residues. Trimming left V 3 bases short and J 8 bases short, with 20 bases between. The CDR3 DNA is TGTGCCAGCAGTTTCCTCTCACTATGGGGAGATTATTCACCCCTCCACTTT. This translates into CASSFLSLWGDYSPLHF.

The J gene is TRBJ2-7, the V gene TRBV10-3; the D gene is possibly TRBD1 (6 bases). This CDR3 contains 16 residues. Germline V CDR1 and CDR2: ENHRY, SYGVKD. V was cut by 3 bases and J by 4 bases, with 19 bases left in between. CDR3 loop: CAISESSGTPNYEQYF. As DNA, the CDR3 is TGTGCCATCAGTGAAAGCTCCGGGACACCAAATTACGAGCAGTACTTC.

The chain links TRBV5-4 to TRBJ2-3; 15 bases align to TRBD2. The CDR3 has 17 residues. V lost 0 bases and J lost 4; bases outside the gene matches: 3. Germline V gives CDR1 SGHNT, CDR2 YYREEE (reference sequence). CDR3 DNA sequence: TGTGCCAGCAGCTTGGGGACTAGCGGGAGGGTTGCAGATACGCAGTATTTT. As protein: CASSLGTSGRVADTQYF.

This rearrangement joins TRBV6-5 to TRBJ1-4; the match to TRBD1 covers 9 bases. Unmatched junction bases numbered 9, after V lost 5 bases and J lost 8 bases. CDR1 and CDR2 from the germline V gene are MNHEY and SVGAGI. This CDR3 is 15 amino acids long. The CDR3 loop is CASSRTGGPGEKLFF. CDR3 bases: TGTGCCAGCAGTCGAACAGGGGGCCCCGGAGAAAAACTGTTTTTT.

DNA of the CDR3: TGTGCCAGCAGTTCCCGGGGGGACAGAGTCTACGAGCAGTACTTC. Translated, it gives CASSSRGDRVYEQYF. This chain uses TRBV6-5 with TRBJ2-7; D may be TRBD1 or TRBD2 (7 bases each). The germline V gene has CDR1 MNHEY and CDR2 SVGAGI. The V end was cut by 4 bases, the J end by 3 bases, with 16 bases between. CDR3 size: 15 residues.

The CDR3 DNA reads as TGTGCCATCAGTGAGTTAGCAGGGGAGACTGAAGCTTTCTTT. Protein product: CAISELAGETEAFF. The V call is TRBV10-3, the J call TRBJ1-1, with D maybe TRBD1 (6 bases). This CDR3 is built from 14 residues. V lost 1 base and J lost 5, with 11 bases in between. Looked up from germline, CDR1 is ENHRY and CDR2 is SYGVKD.

This clone was found once. V and J are TRBV4-2 and TRBJ1-6; D perhaps matches TRBD1 (5 bases). This CDR3 has 16 amino acids. CDR1 is LGHNA and CDR2 is YNFKEQ in the germline V gene. V dropped 0 bases and J dropped 7 bases, with 13 bases sitting between them. The CDR3: CASSQDRDLPNSPLHF. CDR3 DNA sequence: TGTGCCAGCAGCCAAGACAGGGATCTTCCCAATTCACCCCTCCACTTT.

This clone was seen more than once but under ten times. The rearrangement joins TRBV6-6 to TRBJ2-7; D uncertain. V lost 5 bases to trimming and J lost 0 bases, with 20 bases between them. CDR1 and CDR2 from the germline V gene are MNHNY and SVGAGI (reference sequence). The CDR3 runs 17 residues. The CDR3 DNA reads TGTGCCAGCAGTCAGTCCCTACATGCTGTAGGCTCCTACGAGCAGTACTTC. Amino acid sequence: CASSQSLHAVGSYEQYF.

V and J are TRBV14 and TRBJ2-3; D unclear. Trimming cost V 4 bases and J 9 bases, with 11 bases left between them. This CDR3 is built from 12 residues. Per the germline V gene, CDR1 is SGHDN and CDR2 is FVKESK. The CDR3 DNA follows: TGTGCCAGCAGCCCGTCGGCCTCAACGCAGTATTTT. Protein: CASSPSASTQYF.

This chain links TRBV18 with TRBJ1-3; tentatively, D is TRBD1 (6 bases). The CDR3 has 17 residues. Germline loops: CDR1 KGHSH, CDR2 LQKENI. The germline V and J ends were trimmed by 0 bases and 0 bases, with 12 bases remaining between them. The CDR3 is CASSPPWGAASGNTIYF. CDR3 bases: TGTGCCAGCTCACCACCGTGGGGGGCTGCCTCTGGAAACACCATATATTTT.

The chain joins TRBV27 to TRBJ1-5; 8 nucleotides align to TRBD1. The CDR3 consists of 14 residues. With V trimmed by 6 bases and J by 4 bases, 5 bases remained unmatched. Germline V gene data show CDR1 as MNHEY and CDR2 as SMNVEV (reference sequence). This CDR3 reads CASSPGTGNQPQHF. The CDR3 DNA follows: TGTGCCAGCAGCCCTGGGACAGGTAATCAGCCCCAGCATTTT.

V is TRBV6-1 and J is TRBJ1-1; TRBD1 agrees at 7 bases. CDR1 is MNHNS and CDR2 is SASEGT in the germline V gene. The V gene end was trimmed by 4 bases and the J gene end by 5 bases; junction bases not matched to a gene: 13. The CDR3 extends over 16 amino acids. CDR3 nucleotides: TGTGCCAGCAGTGCCCGCCGCGACAGGGCTGGGACTGAAGCTTTCTTT. It specifies CASSARRDRAGTEAFF.